This T cell receptor beta chain was obtained from a study of blood T cell repertoires in COVID-19. On the study more broadly: T cells, B-cell-depleted T cells, or PBMCs provided the cDNA or gDNA that served as material.

Profiled with immunoSEQ multiplex PCR; TCRdb holds only in-frame clones, not every one. Here the sample spans 150,000 to 200,000 clones, about 81% being singletons. What was sequenced was peripheral blood. The sequence derives from an elderly woman with COVID-19, enrolled during active disease.

CDR3 in DNA: TGTGCCAGCATCTCGGACAGAAACACCGGGGAGCTGTTTTTT. Protein: CASISDRNTGELFF. The V call is TRBV2, the J call TRBJ2-2; tentative D call: TRBD1 (6 bases). Trimming shortened V by 7 bases and J by 2 bases, and 11 bases separated the two germline ends. The CDR3 extends over 14 amino acids. Germline V gene lookup returns CDR1 SNHLY and CDR2 FYNNEI.